What follows is one T cell receptor (beta chain) and its context. Using immunoSEQ multiplex PCR, the repertoire was profiled, and TCRdb retains in-frame clones only, with some absent. Of a few hundred thousand clones detected, roughly 88% appear once; the ten largest clones hold 0.7%. The sample comes from a study of blood T cell repertoires in COVID-19. Trimming shortened V by 3 bases and J by 4 bases, and 8 bases separated the two germline ends. The germline V gene encodes CDR1 SGHRS and CDR2 YFSETQ. The CDR3 is 13 residues long. The sample comprised peripheral blood. The rearrangement links TRBV5-1 to TRBJ1-3, with D perhaps matching TRBD1 (5 bases). This receptor was taken from a human donor in a cohort sampled during active COVID-19. The CDR3: CASSSRQGNTIYF. For the CDR3, the DNA is TGCGCCAGCAGCTCCCGACAGGGAAACACCATATATTTT. The whole variable domain, remainder taken from reference TRBV5-1 and TRBJ1-3, is KAGVTQTPRYLIKTRGQQVTLSCSPISGHRSVSWYQQTPGQGLQFLFEYFSETQRNKGNFPGRFSGRQFSNSRSEMNVSTLELGDSALYLCASSSRQGNTIYFGEGSWLTVV.